This T cell receptor beta chain was identified during a study of post-analysis software for immune sequencing data. Study-wide context: The courses of disease that were included comprised relapsing-remitting, secondary progressive and progressive-relapsing multiple sclerosis. The study, taken as a whole, reports: A significant reduction in normalized Chao1 diversity was observed in multiple sclerosis patients versus controls. Included in a set of several TRBV segments more frequent in patients than controls were TRBV5-6, TRBV5-1 and TRBV20-1.

About this clonotype: Its specificity is unknown.

Unique-molecular-identifier-tagged TCR beta cDNA libraries were used. TCRdb used MiXCR to reprocess the PCR reads, holding one entry per CDR3 protein. The data hold about 800,000 distinct CDR3 sequences, with roughly 29% observed a single time. The V end was cut by 6 bases, the J end by 7 bases, with 17 bases between. This CDR3 spans 14 amino acids. The sequence was obtained from a girl under 18 with multiple sclerosis. Material for sequencing was blood. The rearrangement uses TRBV12-3 or TRBV12-4 and TRBJ2-3; perhaps D is TRBD1 or TRBD2 (6 bases each). The CDR3 spells CASSPVGGLNTQYF. CDR3 sequence (DNA): TGTGCCAGCAGCCCGGTTGGGGGGCTAAATACGCAGTATTTT.